A selection of T cell receptor beta chains follows, all from one sample in a study of T cell responses to AZD1222 COVID-19 vaccine. Clones were sequenced by immunoSEQ multiplex PCR, and TCRdb holds only the in-frame ones, with some missing. The data hold around 95,000 clones, with about 88% observed a single time. The sequencing used peripheral blood, collected on day 0 of AZD1222 vaccination. These receptors were taken from an adult in good health. CDR3s include the opening cysteine and the closing phenylalanine or tryptophan. A D gene is named only where the DNA matches it firmly. Size is omitted from some rows. Given values are once, few, many or a class for expanded clones.

once TRBJ2-7 . TRBV5-8 TGTGCCAGCAGCTTGGCCGGTTACTACGAGCAGTACTTC CASSLAGYYEQYF
. TRBJ1-2 . TRBV7-8 TGTGCCAGCAGCTTACAGCGGAATGGCTACACCTTC CASSLQRNGYTF
. TRBJ2-6 . TRBV25-1 TGTGCCAGCAGTGAATGGAAGGCTGGGGCCAACGTCCTGACTTTC CASSEWKAGANVLTF
. TRBJ2-2 . TRBV29-1 TGCAGCGTTGTAAATTTCCAACTAAGGGGACCCGCGAACACCGGGGAGCTGTTTTTT CSVVNFQLRGPANTGELFF
once TRBJ1-6 TRBD1 TRBV6-5 TGTGCCAGCAGTTACAGGGGGCCTAATTCACCCCTCCACTTT CASSYRGPNSPLHF
. TRBJ2-1 . TRBV6-2/TRBV6-3 TGTGCCAGCAGTTTCGCAGGCGACAATGAGCAGTTCTTC CASSFAGDNEQFF
. TRBJ2-5 . TRBV5-4 TGTGCCAGCAGCTTACGGGGAGAGACCCAGTACTTC CASSLRGETQYF
. TRBJ1-1 . TRBV12-3/TRBV12-4 TGTGCCAGCAGTTTAGGTCAGCACACTGAAGCTTTCTTT CASSLGQHTEAFF
. TRBJ1-1 TRBD1 TRBV4-3 TGCGCCAGCAGCCAAGACAGGGGGAAGACTGAAGCTTTCTTT CASSQDRGKTEAFF
. TRBJ2-1 TRBD2 TRBV5-1 TGCGCCAGCAGCTTGGGTGCTAAGTTTATGACGGGAGGGCCGTCGGACTACAATGAGCAGTTCTTC CASSLGAKFMTGGPSDYNEQFF
. TRBJ2-1 . TRBV24-1 TGTGCCACCTCCTTGGGGCTAGCGCAAGATGGTGAGCAGTTCTTC CATSLGLAQDGEQFF
. TRBJ2-5 . TRBV5-1 TGCGCCAGCAGGCCCGGGACGGAGGGAGAGACCCAGTACTTC CASRPGTEGETQYF
once TRBJ1-2 . TRBV9 TGTGCCAGCAGCGTCCTAAATACAGGGCTGAGTGGCTACACCTTC CASSVLNTGLSGYTF
. TRBJ1-5 TRBD1 TRBV6-2/TRBV6-3 TGTGCCAGCAGTAACAGGGGGCCTGTTTATAGCAATCAGCCCCAGCATTTT CASSNRGPVYSNQPQHF
. TRBJ2-5 . TRBV7-8 TGTGCCAGCAGCTTGTCACTGGGAGAGACCCAGTACTTC CASSLSLGETQYF
. TRBJ2-6 TRBD1 TRBV4-3 TGCGCCAGCAGCCGGAGAACGGGACAGGGGGCTGGTGGGGCCAACGTCCTGACTTTC CASSRRTGQGAGGANVLTF
. TRBJ2-7 TRBD2 TRBV2 TGTGCCAGCAGAGCGGGAGGGCCTTACGAGCAGTACTTC CASRAGGPYEQYF
once TRBJ2-5 . TRBV7-2 TGTGCCAGCAGCCCACAAGGAAAGTTGGAGACCCAGTACTTC CASSPQGKLETQYF
. TRBJ1-1 TRBD1 TRBV6-4 TGTGCCAGCAGAACAGGGGGACAAGCTTTCTTT CASRTGGQAFF
. TRBJ1-2 TRBD1 TRBV3-1/TRBV3-2 TGTGCCAGCAGCCCCCGGACAGGGGATGGCTACACCTTC CASSPRTGDGYTF
. TRBJ1-2 . TRBV6-5 TGTGCCAGCAGAGACTTGAGTAACCTCTATGGCTACACCTTC CASRDLSNLYGYTF
. TRBJ2-7 . TRBV6-6 TGTGCCAGCAGTTACTACCTGGGCGAGCAGTACTTC CASSYYLGEQYF
. TRBJ2-6 TRBD1 TRBV5-4 TGTGCCAGCAGCTTGCCCGTGGACAGGATCCACTCTGGGGCCAACGTCCTGACTTTC CASSLPVDRIHSGANVLTF
. TRBJ1-3 . TRBV19 TGTGCCAGTAGTCGACCCCCGGCGGACACCATATATTTT CASSRPPADTIYF
. TRBJ1-1 TRBD1 TRBV19 TGTGCCAGTAAACTGACAGGGGTCACTGAAGCTTTCTTT CASKLTGVTEAFF
. TRBJ1-2 . TRBV5-6 TGTGCCAGCAGCTCGAGGGGAGACTATGGCTACACCTTC CASSSRGDYGYTF
few TRBJ1-3 . TRBV15 TGTGCCACCAGCAGAGATGCCCTGGGGACCGGAAACACCATATATTTT CATSRDALGTGNTIYF
few TRBJ1-5 . TRBV27 TGTGCCAGCAGCGGCCTACCTCCGGGGTCTAATGGGGGACAGCCCCAGCATTTT CASSGLPPGSNGGQPQHF
. TRBJ1-1 TRBD1 TRBV10-3 TGTGCCATCAGTAAACAGGGGGTGAACACTGAAGCTTTCTTT CAISKQGVNTEAFF
. TRBJ2-5 . TRBV2 TGTGCCAGCAGGCTGGGGCTAGCGGAGACCCAGTACTTC CASRLGLAETQYF
. TRBJ2-3 TRBD1 TRBV5-1 TGCGCCAGCAGCTTGGGGGCGACAGGGTGGGGAACAGATACGCAGTATTTT CASSLGATGWGTDTQYF
. TRBJ1-2 . TRBV7-2 TGTGCCAGCAGCCCGCGGGACAAGGCCCCTTTCTACACCTTC CASSPRDKAPFYTF
. TRBJ1-1 . TRBV6-5 TGTGCCAGCAGTTACACCAGAAGCGCTGAAGCTTTCTTT CASSYTRSAEAFF
. TRBJ1-3 . TRBV3-1/TRBV3-2 TGTGCCAGCAGCCATATCTCGGGGGGCAAAAGTGGAAACACCATATATTTT CASSHISGGKSGNTIYF
. TRBJ2-5 . TRBV19 TGTGCCAGTAGTAAGCGGGACAAGACCCAAGAGACCCAGTACTTC CASSKRDKTQETQYF
once TRBJ2-3 TRBD1 TRBV20-1 TGCAGTGCTAGTTCCGGGACAGGGGGGAATACGCAGTATTTT CSASSGTGGNTQYF
. TRBJ1-5 . TRBV28 TGTGCCAGCAGAATGGCAGTCAATCAGCCCCAGCATTTT CASRMAVNQPQHF
. TRBJ1-1 . TRBV6-5 TGTGCCAGCAGTTACCGCGTTGGGGCTTTCTTT CASSYRVGAFF
. TRBJ1-5 TRBD1 TRBV18 TGTGCCAGCTCACCGCTTCCGGGACAGAATCAGCCCCAGCATTTT CASSPLPGQNQPQHF
. TRBJ2-7 . TRBV5-6 TGTGCCAGCGCGATAGCGGAGTCTATGTACGAGCAGTACTTC CASAIAESMYEQYF
. TRBJ2-5 . TRBV7-2 TGTGCCAGCAGCAGAGGAGCGGGCCAAGAGACCCAGTACTTC CASSRGAGQETQYF
. TRBJ1-5 . TRBV27 TGTGCCAGCAACCCGCAGGGGAGCCTTCAGCCCCAGCATTTT CASNPQGSLQPQHF
few TRBJ2-7 TRBD2 TRBV29-1 TGCAGCGTTGATTCGGGGGGGACCTACGAGCAGTACTTC CSVDSGGTYEQYF
. TRBJ2-1 . TRBV11-1 TGTGCCAGCAGCTTAGATGTGGCCGGGTACAATGAGCAGTTCTTC CASSLDVAGYNEQFF
once TRBJ2-1 . TRBV19 TGTGCCAGTAGTCTAGGGTCTCGTAATGAGCAGTTCTTC CASSLGSRNEQFF
. TRBJ2-7 TRBD1 TRBV7-9 TGTGCCAGCAGCCCCGGACAGGGGACCAAGCAGTACTTC CASSPGQGTKQYF